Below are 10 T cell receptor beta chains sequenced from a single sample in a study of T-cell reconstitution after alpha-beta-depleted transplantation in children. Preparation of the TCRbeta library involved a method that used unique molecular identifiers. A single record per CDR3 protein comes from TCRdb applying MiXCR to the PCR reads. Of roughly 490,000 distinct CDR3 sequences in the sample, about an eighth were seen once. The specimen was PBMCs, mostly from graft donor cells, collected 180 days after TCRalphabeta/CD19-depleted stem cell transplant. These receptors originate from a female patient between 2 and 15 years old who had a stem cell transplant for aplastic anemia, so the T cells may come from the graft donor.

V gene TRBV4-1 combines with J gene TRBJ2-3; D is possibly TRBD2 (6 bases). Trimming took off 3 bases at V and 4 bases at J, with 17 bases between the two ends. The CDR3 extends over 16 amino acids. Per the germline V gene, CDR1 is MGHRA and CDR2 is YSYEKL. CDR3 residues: CASSHPGLPIADTQYF. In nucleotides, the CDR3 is TGCGCCAGCAGCCACCCGGGACTCCCTATCGCAGATACGCAGTATTTT.

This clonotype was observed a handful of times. The CDR3 coding sequence is TGTGCCAGCATAGGGATGGACGAGCAGTACTTC. Translating it yields CASIGMDEQYF. The V gene is TRBV25-1, the J gene TRBJ2-7; D gene ambiguous. This CDR3 has 11 residues. Germline assignment: CDR1 MGHDK and CDR2 SYGVNS. V lost 7 bases, J lost 5 bases, and 9 bases lay in between.

As DNA, the CDR3 is TGTGCCAGCAGCTTTGCCATTAACTACGAGCAGTACGTC. It specifies CASSFAINYEQYV. The chain links TRBV11-2 to TRBJ2-7, with D hard to call. Germline lookup yields CDR1 SGHAT and CDR2 FQNNGV. V lost 3 bases and J lost 3, with 9 bases in between. The CDR3 contains 13 residues.

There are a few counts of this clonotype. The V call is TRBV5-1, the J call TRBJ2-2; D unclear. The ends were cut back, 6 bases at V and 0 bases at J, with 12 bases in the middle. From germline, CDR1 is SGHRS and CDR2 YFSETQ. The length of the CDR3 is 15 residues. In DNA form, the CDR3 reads TGCGCCAGCATGGATGTTAGGGCGAACACCGGGGAGCTGTTTTTT. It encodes CASMDVRANTGELFF.

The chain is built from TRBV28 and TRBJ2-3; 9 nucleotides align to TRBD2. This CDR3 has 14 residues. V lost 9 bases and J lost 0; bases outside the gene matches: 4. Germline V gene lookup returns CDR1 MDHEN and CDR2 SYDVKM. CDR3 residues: CASLAGRSTDTQYF. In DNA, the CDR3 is TGTGCCAGTCTAGCGGGAAGAAGCACAGATACGCAGTATTTT.

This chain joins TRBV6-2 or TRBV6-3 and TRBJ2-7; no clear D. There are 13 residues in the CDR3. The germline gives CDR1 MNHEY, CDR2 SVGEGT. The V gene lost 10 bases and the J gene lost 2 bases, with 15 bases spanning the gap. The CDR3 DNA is TGTGCCACCCGTTCGGGCGGACCCTACGAGCAGTACTTC. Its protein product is CATRSGGPYEQYF.

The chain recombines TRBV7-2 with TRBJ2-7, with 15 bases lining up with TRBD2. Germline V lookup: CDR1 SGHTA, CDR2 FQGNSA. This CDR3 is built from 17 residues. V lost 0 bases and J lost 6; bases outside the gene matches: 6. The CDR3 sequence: CASSLAGGLAGGTEQYF. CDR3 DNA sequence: TGTGCCAGCAGCTTAGCCGGCGGACTAGCGGGAGGGACCGAGCAGTACTTC.

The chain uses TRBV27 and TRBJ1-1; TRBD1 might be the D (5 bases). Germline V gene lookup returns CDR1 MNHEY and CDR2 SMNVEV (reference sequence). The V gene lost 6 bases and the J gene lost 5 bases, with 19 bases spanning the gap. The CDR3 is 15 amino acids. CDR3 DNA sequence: TGTGCCAGCAGCTCTCATTCCCGGGGCCAGACTGAAGCTTTCTTT. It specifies CASSSHSRGQTEAFF.

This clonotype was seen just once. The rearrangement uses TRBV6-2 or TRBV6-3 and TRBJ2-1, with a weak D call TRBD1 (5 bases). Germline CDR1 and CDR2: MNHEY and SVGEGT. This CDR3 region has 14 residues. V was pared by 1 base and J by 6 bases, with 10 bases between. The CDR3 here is CASSYLGRANEQFF. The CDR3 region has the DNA TGTGCCAGCAGTTACTTGGGCAGGGCCAATGAGCAGTTCTTC.

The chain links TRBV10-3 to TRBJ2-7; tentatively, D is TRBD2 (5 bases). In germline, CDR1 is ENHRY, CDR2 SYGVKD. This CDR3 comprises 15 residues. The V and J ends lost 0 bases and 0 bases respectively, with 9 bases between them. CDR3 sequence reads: CAISESQRPSYEQYV. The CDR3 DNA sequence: TGTGCCATCAGTGAGTCTCAGCGGCCCTCCTACGAGCAGTACGTC.